Following are 12 T cell receptor beta chains from one sample sequenced in a study of Ad26.COV2.S vaccination and SARS-CoV-2 variants. This table comes from immunoSEQ multiplex PCR, and its TCRdb copy is limited to in-frame clones, with some not included. The data hold approximately 400,000 clones, with approximately 81% observed a single time. Treatment denoted: some 20 received Ad26.COV2.S at low or high dose, single or two shots; 5 received placebo; per-sample allocation not given. Samples were taken on day 63 after the first vaccine or placebo injection. The material sequenced was peripheral blood, taken in a trial of Ad26.COV2.S vaccine versus placebo. All receptors come from a person between 18 and 65 years old who received the Ad26.COV2.S COVID-19 vaccine or a placebo.

This clone is a singleton in its sample. The sample carries other DNA sequences with the same CDR3. The rearrangement uses TRBV18 and TRBJ1-1; D remains ambiguous. Looked up from germline, CDR1 is KGHSH and CDR2 is LQKENI. V was clipped by 3 bases and J by 0 bases, with 8 bases between them. This CDR3 has 14 residues. For the CDR3, the DNA is TGTGCCAGCTCACCCGGCAGAATGAACACTGAAGCTTTCTTT. Amino acid sequence: CASSPGRMNTEAFF.

This chain joins TRBV9 and TRBJ2-3; 10 bases agree with TRBD2. This CDR3 comprises 17 residues. V lost 4 bases, J lost 7 bases, and 15 bases stayed unmatched. Per the germline V gene, CDR1 is SGDLS and CDR2 is YYNGEE. The chain's CDR3 is CASSKEAGGLLSNTQYF. CDR3 DNA sequence: TGTGCCAGCAGCAAAGAAGCGGGGGGGCTCTTGTCGAATACGCAGTATTTT. Looking up the rest from reference TRBV9 and TRBJ2-3 gives the full variable domain: DSGVTQTPKHLITATGQRVTLRCSPRSGDLSVYWYQQSLDQGLQFLIQYYNGEERAKGNILERFSAQQFPDLHSELNLSSLELGDSALYFCASSKEAGGLLSNTQYFGPGTRLTVL.

V gene TRBV6-2 or TRBV6-3 combines with J gene TRBJ2-5, with D maybe TRBD1 (5 bases). Germline CDR1 reads MNHEY; CDR2 reads SVGEGT. The CDR3 covers 14 residues. Trimming pared 0 bases from V and 1 base from J, leaving 6 bases between. CDR3 in DNA: TGTGCCAGCAGTTACTCTGGGGCCCAAGAGACCCAGTACTTC. Protein product: CASSYSGAQETQYF.

The genes are TRBV30 and TRBJ1-4; D is possibly TRBD1 (6 bases). The CDR3 runs 14 residues. Per germline, CDR1 GTSNPN and CDR2 SVGIG (reference sequence). Trimming took off 0 bases at V and 8 bases at J, with 13 bases between the two ends. The chain's CDR3 is CAWSVLRGREKLFF. CDR3 sequence (DNA): TGTGCCTGGAGTGTACTCAGGGGTAGGGAAAAACTGTTTTTT.

This clone was recorded once. The chain uses TRBV3-1 (or the pseudogene TRBV3-2) and TRBJ2-1; D possibly uses TRBD1 or TRBD2 (6 bases each). Trimming pared 4 bases from V and 6 bases from J, leaving 19 bases between. The CDR3 spans 16 residues. Germline CDR1 is LGHDT and CDR2 is YNNKEL (reference sequence). This chain's CDR3 is CASSPIGGPRPNEQFF. The DNA for the CDR3 is TGTGCCAGCAGCCCCATCGGGGGCCCCCGCCCCAATGAGCAGTTCTTC.

The chain employs TRBV5-4 and TRBJ2-2; 8 positions match TRBD2. CDR3 length equals 17 residues. Germline CDR1 and CDR2: SGHNT and YYREEE (reference sequence). Trimming took 4 bases from V and 4 from J; bases not matched to a gene: 12. CDR3 bases: TGTGCCAGCAGCCGAAGCAGCGGGAGAGGATTCACCGGGGAGCTGTTTTTT. It encodes CASSRSSGRGFTGELFF.

J is TRBJ1-5 and V is TRBV19; D might be TRBD1 (5 bases). CDR3 length: 14 residues. Germline V gene data show CDR1 as LNHDA and CDR2 as SQIVND (reference sequence). The V and J ends lost 5 bases and 9 bases respectively, with 17 bases between them. In DNA form, the CDR3 reads TGTGCCAGTAGTTGGGGCAGAGCAGCCCGGCCCCAGCATTTT. Translated, it gives CASSWGRAARPQHF.

The gene calls are TRBV13 and TRBJ2-3; 12 bases line up with TRBD2. Germline assignment: CDR1 PRHDT and CDR2 FYEKMQ (reference sequence). The CDR3 has 17 amino acids. J gave up 5 bases and V 5 bases, and 11 bases lay outside the gene matches. CDR3 in DNA: TGTGCCAGCAGCCCACAGGCCCTAGCGGGAGGGGTAGATACGCAGTATTTT. Translation: CASSPQALAGGVDTQYF.

The chain joins TRBV6-2 or TRBV6-3 to TRBJ1-5; TRBD1 matches 9 bases. Trimming at V came to 0 bases and at J to 6 bases, leaving 3 bases not matched to a gene. The CDR3 consists of 15 residues. Germline CDR1 is MNHEY and CDR2 is SVGEGT. The CDR3 sequence: CASSYSTGGGQPQHF. As DNA, the CDR3 is TGTGCCAGCAGTTACTCAACAGGGGGCGGTCAGCCCCAGCATTTT.

The CDR3 coding sequence is TGTGCCAGCACCCGTCTTGGCCGGGAGGCCACTAATTACGAGCAGTACTTC. Translating gives CASTRLGREATNYEQYF. The chain couples TRBV7-9 to TRBJ2-7, with 7 positions matching TRBD2. Trimming cost V 7 bases and J 4 bases; bases outside gene matches: 19. Germline-derived CDR1 and CDR2 are SEHNR and FQNEAQ (reference sequence). This CDR3 has 17 residues.

The chain links TRBV23-1 to TRBJ2-7; TRBD1 agrees at 8 bases. TRBV23-1 is treated as an ORF (open reading frame) with a function not yet certain. Trimming cost V 2 bases and J 5 bases; bases outside gene matches: 8. The CDR3 has 15 residues. CDR3 amino acids: CASSQGQGAPHEQYF. The CDR3 DNA sequence: TGCGCCAGCAGTCAAGGGCAGGGGGCCCCCCACGAGCAGTACTTC.

CDR3 residues: CASSPRDSYYEQYF. CDR3 DNA: TGTGCCAGCAGCCCCCGGGACAGTTACTACGAGCAGTACTTC. The rearrangement uses TRBV14 and TRBJ2-7, with TRBD1 matching 7 bases. The junction had 6 bases not matched to a gene; V was cut back by 4 bases and J by 3 bases. CDR3 length: 14 amino acids. The germline gives CDR1 SGHDN, CDR2 FVKESK. Full variable domain (rest looked up from reference TRBV14 and TRBJ2-7): EAGVTQFPSHSVIEKGQTVTLRCDPISGHDNLYWYRRVMGKEIKFLLHFVKESKQDESGMPNNRFLAERTGGTYSTLKVQPAELEDSGVYFCASSPRDSYYEQYFGPGTRLTVT.